One sample yielded the 11 T cell receptor beta chains listed below, sequenced in a study of blood T cell repertoires in COVID-19. Measured with immunoSEQ multiplex PCR; TCRdb has only the in-frame clones, and not every one. The sample shows roughly 65,000 clones, over 85% of them seen only once. Sequencing was done on a sample of peripheral blood. Receptors were obtained from a man aged 60 to 75 with acute or convalescent COVID-19.

The chain carries TRBV5-1 and TRBJ1-5, with 8 bases aligning to TRBD1. V lost 4 bases and J lost 7; bases outside the gene matches: 7. The CDR3 has 14 amino acids. Germline V gene lookup returns CDR1 SGHRS and CDR2 YFSETQ. CDR3 residues: CASSPDRAGQPQHF. In DNA form, the CDR3 reads TGCGCCAGCAGCCCGGACAGGGCTGGACAGCCCCAGCATTTT.

This chain links TRBV6-5 with TRBJ1-1; D not certain. This CDR3 has 16 amino acids. The ends were cut back, 2 bases at V and 7 bases at J, with 20 bases in the middle. Germline CDR1 MNHEY, CDR2 SVGAGI. The CDR3 DNA reads as TGTGCCAGCAGTTACCCCCCCCCGCGCACGTCTAGTGAAGCTTTCTTT. It yields the protein CASSYPPPRTSSEAFF.

V is TRBV2 and J is TRBJ1-6, with D perhaps TRBD1 (5 bases). Trimming shortened V by 7 bases and J by 7 bases, and 11 bases separated the two germline ends. The CDR3 totals 13 residues. Germline CDR1 SNHLY, CDR2 FYNNEI. The CDR3 DNA is TGTGCCAGCACCGGGGGGGGGAATTCACCCCTCCACTTT. This encodes CASTGGGNSPLHF.

V gene TRBV24-1 combines with J gene TRBJ2-7; 7 positions agree with TRBD1. V lost 4 bases, J lost 4 bases, and 6 bases stayed unmatched. The CDR3 loop spans 14 amino acids. From germline, CDR1 is KGHDR and CDR2 SFDVKD. The CDR3 coding sequence is TGTGCCACCAGTGACCGGGACAGAGGATACGAGCAGTACTTC. It translates to CATSDRDRGYEQYF.

CDR3 sequence (DNA): TGTGCTAGTGGTTTAGGACAGTTCATGAACACTGAAGCTTTCTTT. Translated, it gives CASGLGQFMNTEAFF. The chain carries TRBV12-5 and TRBJ1-1; tentatively, D is TRBD1 (6 bases). The CDR3 contains 15 residues. Trimming stripped 3 bases from V and 0 bases from J, with 11 bases between. In germline, CDR1 is LGHNT, CDR2 FRNRAP.

This clone was recorded once. The V and J genes are TRBV30 and TRBJ1-3; no firm D call. The germline CDR1 and CDR2 sequences are GTSNPN and SVGIG (reference sequence). V was shortened by 0 bases and J by 4 bases, with 4 bases between the two germline ends. The CDR3 has 12 residues. CDR3 protein: CAWSVLGNTIYF. For the CDR3, the DNA is TGTGCCTGGAGTGTATTAGGAAACACCATATATTTT.

The rearrangement uses TRBV4-2 and TRBJ1-1, with 7 bases lining up with TRBD1. The V and J ends lost 3 bases and 5 bases, in that order; junction bases with no gene match: 9. Germline CDR1 and CDR2: LGHNA and YNFKEQ. The CDR3 runs 15 residues. CDR3 coding DNA: TGTGCCAGCAGCCATGATACAGGGGCGCGGACTGAAGCTTTCTTT. It translates to CASSHDTGARTEAFF.

The chain is built from TRBV3-1 (or the pseudogene TRBV3-2) and TRBJ1-2; the D gene is possibly TRBD1 (6 bases). The CDR3 length is 15 residues. CDR1 is LGHDT, CDR2 YNNKEL, per germline (reference sequence). The V gene lost 0 bases and the J gene lost 8 bases, with 16 bases spanning the gap. CDR3 protein: CASSQEHARGEGYTF. CDR3 DNA sequence: TGTGCCAGCAGCCAAGAGCATGCCAGGGGTGAGGGCTACACCTTC.

The rearrangement links TRBV7-9 to TRBJ1-6; 10 nucleotides align to TRBD1. CDR1 SEHNR and CDR2 FQNEAQ come from the germline V gene (reference sequence). The CDR3 length is 14 residues. J lost 13 bases, V lost 7 bases, and 10 bases had no gene match. CDR3 bases: TGTGCCAGCACCGGGACAGGGGAACAGAGTCCCCTCCACTTT. This sequence encodes CASTGTGEQSPLHF.

The sample holds a few counts of this clone. This chain links TRBV10-3 with TRBJ2-7; the D gene is possibly TRBD2 (7 bases). This CDR3 has 14 amino acids. Germline CDR1 ENHRY, CDR2 SYGVKD. V lost 10 bases and J 1 base, leaving 17 bases between the germline ends. CDR3: CATGGRVPSYEQYF. CDR3 coding DNA: TGTGCCACCGGGGGGCGGGTACCTTCCTACGAGCAGTACTTC.

The chain recombines TRBV7-2 with TRBJ1-1; TRBD1 might be the D (5 bases). With 5 bases removed from V and 0 bases from J, the gap between germline ends came to 16 bases. Germline loops: CDR1 SGHTA, CDR2 FQGNSA. The CDR3 sequence is 16 residues long. CDR3 DNA: TGTGCCAGCAGCGAGACAGTGTTCTCGATGAACACTGAAGCTTTCTTT. Its protein product is CASSETVFSMNTEAFF.